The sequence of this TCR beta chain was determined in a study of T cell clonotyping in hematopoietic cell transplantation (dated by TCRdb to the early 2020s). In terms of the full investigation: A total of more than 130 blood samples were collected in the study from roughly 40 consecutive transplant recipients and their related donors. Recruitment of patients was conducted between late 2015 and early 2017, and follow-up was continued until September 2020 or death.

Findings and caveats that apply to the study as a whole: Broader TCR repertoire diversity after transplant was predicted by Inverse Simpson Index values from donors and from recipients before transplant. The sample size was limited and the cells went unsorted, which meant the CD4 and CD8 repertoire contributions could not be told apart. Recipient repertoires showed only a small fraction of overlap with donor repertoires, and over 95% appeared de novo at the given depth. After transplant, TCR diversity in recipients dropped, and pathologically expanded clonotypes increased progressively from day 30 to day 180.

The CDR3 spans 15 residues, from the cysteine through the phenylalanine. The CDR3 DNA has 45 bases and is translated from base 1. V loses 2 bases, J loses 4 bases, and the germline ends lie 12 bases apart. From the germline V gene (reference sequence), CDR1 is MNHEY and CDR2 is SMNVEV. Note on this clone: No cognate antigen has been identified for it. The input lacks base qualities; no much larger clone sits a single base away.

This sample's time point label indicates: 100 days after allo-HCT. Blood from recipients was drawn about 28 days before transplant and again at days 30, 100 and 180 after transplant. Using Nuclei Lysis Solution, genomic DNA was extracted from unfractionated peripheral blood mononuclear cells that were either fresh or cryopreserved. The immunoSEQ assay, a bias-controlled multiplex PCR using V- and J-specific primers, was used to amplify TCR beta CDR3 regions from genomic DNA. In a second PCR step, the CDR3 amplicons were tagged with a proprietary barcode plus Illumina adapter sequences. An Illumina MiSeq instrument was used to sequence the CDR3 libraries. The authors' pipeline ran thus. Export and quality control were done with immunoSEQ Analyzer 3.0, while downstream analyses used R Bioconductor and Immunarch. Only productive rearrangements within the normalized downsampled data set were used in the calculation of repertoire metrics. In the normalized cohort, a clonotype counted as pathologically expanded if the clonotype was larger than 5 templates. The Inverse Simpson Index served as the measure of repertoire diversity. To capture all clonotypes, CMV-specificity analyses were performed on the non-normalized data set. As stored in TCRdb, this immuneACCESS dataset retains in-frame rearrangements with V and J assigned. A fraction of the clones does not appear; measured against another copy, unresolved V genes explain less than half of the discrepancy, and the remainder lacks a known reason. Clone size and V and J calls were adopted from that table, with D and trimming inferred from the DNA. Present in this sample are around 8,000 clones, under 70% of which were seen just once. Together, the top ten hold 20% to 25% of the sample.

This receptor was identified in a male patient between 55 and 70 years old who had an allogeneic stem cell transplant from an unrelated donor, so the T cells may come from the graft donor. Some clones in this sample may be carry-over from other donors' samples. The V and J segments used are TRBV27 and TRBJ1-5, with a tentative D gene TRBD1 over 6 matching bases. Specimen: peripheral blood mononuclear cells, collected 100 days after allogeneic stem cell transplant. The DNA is TGTGCCAGCAGTTTAAGTGGGGGGCTGAATCAGCCCCAGCATTTT. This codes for CASSLSGGLNQPQHF.